The 19 T cell receptor beta chains reported below all come from one sample, sequenced in a study of identical twins. TCRdb reanalysed the 5' RACE reads using MiXCR and keeps one entry per CDR3 protein. The sample has about 200,000 distinct CDR3 sequences, about 7.5% seen once. The data were also submitted as part of a second study, on yellow fever vaccine responses in identical twins.

Sequenced material: memory (CD45RO+) T cells sorted from blood. Receptors originate from a woman aged 18 to 35 in good health.

This clonotype was detected only a few times. The V call is TRBV4-1, the J call TRBJ2-6; TRBD1 matches at 8 bases. The germline V gene has CDR1 MGHRA and CDR2 YSYEKL. The CDR3 is made up of 19 amino acids. The V gene end was trimmed by 4 bases and the J gene end by 1 base; junction bases not matched to a gene: 12. The CDR3 loop reads CASSPQGQGRLSGANVLTF. Written as DNA, the CDR3 is TGCGCCAGCAGCCCACAAGGACAGGGAAGATTGTCTGGGGCCAACGTCCTGACTTTC.

This clonotype was seen ten or more times. The chain carries TRBV6-2 or TRBV6-3 and TRBJ2-7; 10 nucleotides agree with TRBD2. Unmatched junction bases numbered 4, after V lost 8 bases and J lost 6 bases. The CDR3 has 12 residues. Germline CDR1 and CDR2: MNHEY and SVGEGT. The CDR3 nucleotides are TGTGCCAGCTCTCTAGCGGGAGTCGAGCAGTACTTC. It specifies CASSLAGVEQYF.

The chain joins TRBV10-3 to TRBJ1-2, with 8 positions matching TRBD1. With 3 bases clipped from V and 2 bases from J, the junction kept 2 bases outside the gene matches. Germline CDR1 reads ENHRY; CDR2 reads SYGVKD. CDR3 length: 14 amino acids. The CDR3 is CAISDWTGNYGYTF. In nucleotides, the CDR3 is TGTGCCATCAGTGATTGGACAGGGAACTATGGCTACACCTTC.

This clonotype was recorded a few times. The J gene is TRBJ2-5, the V gene TRBV12-3 or TRBV12-4; D gene ambiguous. The V and J ends lost 5 bases and 2 bases respectively, with 9 bases between them. This CDR3 contains 13 residues. The CDR3 DNA reads TGTGCCAGCAGTCAGACTCAACAAGAGACCCAGTACTTC. It is translated as CASSQTQQETQYF.

V and J are TRBV12-3 or TRBV12-4 and TRBJ2-3, with TRBD2 matching 13 bases. CDR3 size: 16 residues. The trim removed 5 bases at V and 3 bases at J, leaving 5 bases unmatched. The CDR3 sequence is CASSTRTSGSTDTQYF. The DNA for the CDR3 is TGTGCCAGCAGTACCCGGACTAGCGGGAGTACAGATACGCAGTATTTT.

The chain carries TRBV3-1 and TRBJ2-3, with 8 bases that match TRBD1. In germline, CDR1 is LGHDT, CDR2 YNNKEL (reference sequence). J gave up 2 bases and V 1 base, and 5 bases lay outside the gene matches. The length of the CDR3 is 16 residues. CDR3: CASSQGGQGHTDTQYF. In DNA, the CDR3 is TGTGCCAGCAGCCAAGGAGGACAGGGCCACACAGATACGCAGTATTTT.

A few counts support this clonotype. The rearrangement uses TRBV27 and TRBJ2-3; D might be TRBD1 or TRBD2, each matching 6 bases. V shed 2 bases and J shed 6 bases, with 21 bases lying between them. This CDR3 has 17 amino acids. Germline V gene sequence: CDR1 MNHEY, CDR2 SMNVEV (reference sequence). The CDR3 reads CASSLLPPRGGSDTQYF. The CDR3 region has the DNA TGTGCCAGCAGTTTACTACCCCCCAGGGGAGGATCGGATACGCAGTATTTT.

This clonotype was found many times. The chain carries TRBV4-3 and TRBJ1-2; D ambiguous. Germline CDR1 and CDR2: LGHNA and YSLEER. V lost 5 bases, J lost 8 bases, and 21 bases lay in between. The CDR3 covers 15 residues. The CDR3: CASSSSPGINGGYTF. The CDR3, as DNA: TGCGCCAGCAGCTCATCGCCGGGGATAAACGGGGGCTACACCTTC.

This clonotype appeared many times. This chain connects TRBV20-1 to TRBJ1-2; D unresolved. This CDR3 is built from 12 residues. Trimming shortened V by 5 bases and J by 7 bases, and 14 bases separated the two germline ends. The V gene's germline CDR1 is DFQATT and CDR2 SNEGSKA (reference sequence). The CDR3 protein is CSAYSLAGGYTF. The DNA of the CDR3 is TGCAGTGCTTATTCATTGGCGGGTGGCTACACCTTC.

J is TRBJ2-7 and V is TRBV20-1; either TRBD1 or TRBD2 may supply D (5 bases each). V was clipped by 6 bases and J by 2 bases, with 14 bases between them. The CDR3 consists of 13 residues. Germline-derived CDR1 and CDR2 are DFQATT and SNEGSKA (reference sequence). The DNA of the CDR3 is TGCAGTGCCCACCGGGACCCGCCCTACGAGCAGTACTTC. Residues: CSAHRDPPYEQYF.

Only a few counts were recorded for this clonotype. V usage is TRBV5-6 and J usage is TRBJ2-5, with D perhaps TRBD1 (5 bases). CDR1 and CDR2 (germline): SGHDT, YYEEEE. The V end lost 4 bases, the J end lost 2 bases, and 12 bases lay between the germline ends. The CDR3 runs 14 residues. CDR3 sequence (DNA): TGTGCCAGCAGCGGTCGCTGGACACAAGAGACCCAGTACTTC. Translation: CASSGRWTQETQYF.

At least ten counts were recorded for this clonotype. V and J are TRBV20-1 and TRBJ2-1, with a tentative D call TRBD2 (5 bases). The V end lost 0 bases, the J end lost 3 bases, and 12 bases lay between the germline ends. Per the germline V gene, CDR1 is DFQATT and CDR2 is SNEGSKA (reference sequence). The CDR3 has 15 residues. CDR3 DNA: TGCAGTGCTAGAGATTTGGGAGTTCGCTACAATGAGCAGTTCTTC. This encodes CSARDLGVRYNEQFF.

This clonotype occurred a few times. The V call is TRBV29-1, the J call TRBJ1-5, with TRBD1 identical over 8 bases. Trimming at V came to 7 bases and at J to 0 bases, leaving 5 bases not matched to a gene. Germline V gene data show CDR1 as SQVTM and CDR2 as ANQGSEA. This CDR3 comprises 14 residues. The CDR3 DNA reads as TGCAGCGCCGGACAGGGTGGTAGCAATCAGCCCCAGCATTTT. It codes for CSAGQGGSNQPQHF. The full variable domain, with the rest looked up from reference TRBV29-1 and TRBJ1-5, is SAVISQKPSRDICQRGTSLTIQCQVDSQVTMMFWYRQQPGQSLTLIATANQGSEATYESGFVIDKFPISRPNLTFSTLTVSNMSPEDSSIYLCSAGQGGSNQPQHFGDGTRLSIL.

This clonotype occurred many times. J is TRBJ1-6 and V is TRBV10-3; 10 nucleotides agree with TRBD1. The J segment lost 9 bases and the V segment lost 2 bases, leaving 1 base of the junction unmatched. Germline CDR1 ENHRY, CDR2 SYGVKD. CDR3 size: 14 residues. CDR3 in amino acids: CAISERDRGSPLHF. DNA for the CDR3: TGTGCCATCAGTGAGCGGGACAGGGGTTCACCCCTCCACTTT.

This clonotype was observed a handful of times. V and J are TRBV2 and TRBJ2-1; 8 positions agree with TRBD2. The CDR3 sequence is 17 residues long. Germline trimming cut 3 bases from V and 1 base from J; bases unmatched to any gene: 8. The germline V gene has CDR1 SNHLY and CDR2 FYNNEI. The CDR3 reads CASSEGSGRVSYNEQFF. The CDR3 nucleotides are TGTGCCAGCAGTGAGGGGTCCGGGAGGGTATCCTACAATGAGCAGTTCTTC.

This clonotype was found many times. V usage is TRBV2 and J usage is TRBJ2-3; TRBD2 might be the D (6 bases). Trimming left V 5 bases short and J 3 bases short, with 18 bases between. This CDR3 region has 16 residues. CDR1 and CDR2 from the germline V gene are SNHLY and FYNNEI. CDR3 protein: CASSYQPGVSTDTQYF. CDR3 nucleotide sequence: TGTGCCAGCAGTTATCAGCCGGGAGTCTCAACAGATACGCAGTATTTT.

The table lists this clonotype with a few counts. J is TRBJ2-7 and V is TRBV20-1, with D maybe TRBD1 (6 bases). The germline V and J ends were trimmed by 0 bases and 0 bases, with 15 bases remaining between them. Germline CDR1 is DFQATT and CDR2 is SNEGSKA (reference sequence). There are 16 residues in the CDR3. CDR3 DNA: TGCAGTGCTAGAGATGAGGACAGATCCTTCTCCTACGAGCAGTACTTC. It codes for CSARDEDRSFSYEQYF.

In this sample, this clonotype turned up a few times. The V gene is TRBV20-1, the J gene TRBJ1-5; TRBD1 matches at 10 bases. This CDR3 is built from 15 residues. The ends lost 0 bases at V and 7 bases at J; junction bases unmatched: 6. Germline V gene data show CDR1 as DFQATT and CDR2 as SNEGSKA (reference sequence). Written as DNA, the CDR3 is TGCAGTGCTAGAGATGCGACAGGGGGCGGGCAGCCCCAGCATTTT. It yields the protein CSARDATGGGQPQHF.

The rearrangement uses TRBV2 and TRBJ1-5; possible D gene TRBD1, 6 bases. The CDR3 runs 13 residues. Per the germline V gene, CDR1 is SNHLY and CDR2 is FYNNEI. Trimming removed 7 bases from V and 6 bases from J, with 13 bases in between. The CDR3 sequence is CASKLQGAQPQHF. In DNA, the CDR3 is TGTGCCAGCAAGTTACAGGGAGCTCAGCCCCAGCATTTT.